This is a list of T cell receptor beta chains from one sample in a study of T cell repertoires in cytomegalovirus infection. Each CDR3 protein gets one entry after TCRdb re-called the reads with MiXCR. This sample has 200,000 to 300,000 distinct CDR3 sequences, with 8% to 9.5% found just once. Material: PBMCs. The receptor set was obtained from a human donor in good health (CMV status not recorded). Some clones in this sample may be carry-over from other donors' samples. Both conserved end residues are part of each CDR3. Fields, in order: V gene, clone size, CDR3 length, CDR3 protein. Not all rows give a size; the values are once, few, many and, for expanded clones, a class.

>TRBV12-3/TRBV12-4|many|15
CASSPRTGSTDTQYF
>TRBV7-2|many|13
CASSSRVTDTQYF
>TRBV6-9|NA|12
CASSWTGAEQYF
>TRBV7-9|few|12
CASSQGGIEAFF
>TRBV5-5|NA|17
CASSSSTGGTYNSPLHF
>TRBV11-2|many|16
CASSREGTSSVAGYTF
>TRBV28|few|15
CASRSETGYNEKLFF
>TRBV7-6|many|15
CASSLDGSFTDTQYF
>TRBV7-2|many|15
CASSPYRGRDTEAFF
>TRBV7-2|many|16
CASSGAGGSRVDTQYF
>TRBV7-8|many|15
CASSLGPGPKNIQYF
>TRBV7-3|NA|15
CASSSTGGWDTEAFF
>TRBV5-1|many|14
CASSLGSGSIEAFF
>TRBV7-2|NA|15
CASSPPGGGTNIQYF
>TRBV7-2|many|15
CASSPRTNLQETQYF
>TRBV6-2/TRBV6-3|many|15
CASSDMGLGGDTQYF
>TRBV5-1|many|16
CASSLERVEVTGELFF
>TRBV6-6|many|12
CASSIPGLSPFF
>TRBV12-3/TRBV12-4|NA|14
CASSLEDGAKPQHF
>TRBV20-1|NA|16
CSARAPSGGGADTQYF
>TRBV12-3/TRBV12-4|many|12
CASSFSGQPQHF
>TRBV7-2|few|14
CASSSQGLNEKLFF
>TRBV7-2|many|15
CASSPRSKNVNEQFF